The 9 T cell receptor beta chains listed next were all sequenced from one sample in a study of CD8 T cells in ankylosing spondylitis. Study-wide results and limits: Roughly 8 highly homologous variants made up a TCR beta motif, and this motif appeared characteristic of ankylosing spondylitis blood.

Antigens for these TCRs are unknown. TCRdb re-called the 5' RACE reads through MiXCR, storing one row per CDR3 protein. The table lists 750,000 to 850,000 distinct CDR3 sequences, about 10% of them singletons. Material for sequencing was blood, either unsorted or a sorted T cell fraction (not recorded which). The receptors were sampled from a male donor with ankylosing spondylitis.

This clonotype was seen a few times. The chain couples TRBV20-1 to TRBJ1-2, with no clear D. Per germline, CDR1 DFQATT and CDR2 SNEGSKA (reference sequence). The germline V and J ends were trimmed by 4 bases and 7 bases, with 16 bases remaining between them. The CDR3 totals 13 residues. In nucleotides, the CDR3 is TGCAGTGCTACGATGGGTCTATCGTTTGGCTACACCTTC. Translating it yields CSATMGLSFGYTF.

The genes are TRBV27 and TRBJ1-6; D possibly corresponds to TRBD1 (6 bases). V lost 6 bases and J lost 6, with 21 bases in between. CDR1 MNHEY and CDR2 SMNVEV come from the germline V gene (reference sequence). The CDR3 length is 17 residues. The CDR3 sequence is CASRVSLGHRLNSPLHF. In nucleotides, the CDR3 is TGTGCCAGCAGAGTCAGCCTGGGACACAGACTTAATTCACCCCTCCACTTT.

This clonotype was observed a handful of times. V is TRBV5-1 and J is TRBJ2-2, with 14 bases that match TRBD2. J lost 3 bases, V lost 1 base, and 5 bases had no gene match. The CDR3 extends over 18 amino acids. From germline, CDR1 is SGHRS and CDR2 YFSETQ. For the CDR3, the DNA is TGCGCCAGCAGCTTGATCCCGGGACTAGCGGGAGACACCGGGGAGCTGTTTTTT. This codes for CASSLIPGLAGDTGELFF.

This clonotype was recorded at least ten times. The J gene is TRBJ2-1, the V gene TRBV12-3 or TRBV12-4, with D possibly TRBD1 on 6 matching bases. V was cut by 3 bases and J by 3 bases, with 12 bases left in between. CDR3 length: 15 amino acids. The CDR3: CASSLAGQNYNEQFF. Here the CDR3 DNA reads TGTGCCAGCAGTTTGGCCGGACAGAACTACAATGAGCAGTTCTTC.

This clonotype was seen more than once but under ten times. V and J are TRBV20-1 and TRBJ1-1, with TRBD1 as a possible D gene (6 bases). Germline CDR1 reads DFQATT; CDR2 reads SNEGSKA (reference sequence). This CDR3 has 13 amino acids. V was clipped by 5 bases and J by 1 base, with 11 bases between them. This chain's CDR3 is CSAEGQPNTEAFF. In nucleotides, the CDR3 is TGCAGTGCTGAAGGACAGCCGAACACTGAAGCTTTCTTT.

V gene TRBV28 combines with J gene TRBJ1-5, with a weak D call TRBD1 (5 bases). V lost 6 bases, J lost 5 bases, and 17 bases lay in between. Germline assignment: CDR1 MDHEN and CDR2 SYDVKM. CDR3 length: 15 residues. The CDR3 loop reads CASRPPGRKHQPQHF. CDR3 bases: TGTGCCAGCAGACCACCGGGACGGAAACATCAGCCCCAGCATTTT.

This clonotype was seen only a few times. The chain combines TRBV19 with TRBJ2-1; TRBD2 aligns across 10 bases. V shed 4 bases and J 4 bases; nucleotides not matched to a gene: 4. The CDR3 has 15 amino acids. In germline, CDR1 is LNHDA, CDR2 SQIVND (reference sequence). This CDR3 reads CASSTLAGVYNEQFF. The CDR3, as DNA: TGTGCCAGTAGTACTCTAGCGGGGGTTTACAATGAGCAGTTCTTC.

Only a few counts were recorded for this clonotype. This chain links TRBV4-1 with TRBJ2-2; 7 positions match TRBD2. V lost 3 bases, J lost 6 bases, and 4 bases stayed unmatched. CDR1 is MGHRA and CDR2 is YSYEKL in the germline V gene. The CDR3 runs to 14 residues. The DNA of the CDR3 is TGCGCCAGCAGCCACGGGAGGTGGGCCGGGGAGCTGTTTTTT. Translation gives CASSHGRWAGELFF.

This clonotype appeared a few times. CDR3 DNA: TGTGCCAGCAGCCATGGGACAGGGGGCTTCGGCTACACCTTC. Amino acids: CASSHGTGGFGYTF. The chain has TRBV3-1 and TRBJ1-2, with TRBD1 identical over 12 bases. The junction had 4 bases not matched to a gene; V was cut back by 3 bases and J by 8 bases. The CDR3 contains 14 residues. Germline assignment: CDR1 LGHDT and CDR2 YNNKEL (reference sequence).